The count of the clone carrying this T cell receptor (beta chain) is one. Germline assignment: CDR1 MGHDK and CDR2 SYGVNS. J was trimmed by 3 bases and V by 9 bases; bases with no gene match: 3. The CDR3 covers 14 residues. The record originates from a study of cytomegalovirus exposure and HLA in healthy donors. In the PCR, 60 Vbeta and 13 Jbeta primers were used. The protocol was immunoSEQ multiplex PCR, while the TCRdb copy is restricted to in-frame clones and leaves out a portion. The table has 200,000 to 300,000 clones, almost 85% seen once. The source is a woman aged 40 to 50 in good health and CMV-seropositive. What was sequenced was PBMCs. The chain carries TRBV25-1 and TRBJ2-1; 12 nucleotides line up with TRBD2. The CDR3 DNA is TGTGCCAGTGAGACTAGCGGGGGCTACAATGAGCAGTTCTTC. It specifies CASETSGGYNEQFF.